Listed below are T cell receptor beta chains from one sample, sequenced in a study of OX40 agonist ivuxolimab in advanced cancers. TCRdb keeps only in-frame clones here, not all; method: immunoSEQ multiplex PCR. The sample carries 10,000 to 15,000 clones, around 74% recorded once. The sample consisted of CD4+ or CD8+ T cells sorted from blood, taken in a trial of the OX40 agonist ivuxolimab. These receptor sequences come from an adult with an advanced solid tumor such as melanoma, head and neck, liver or kidney cancer. Both conserved end residues are part of each CDR3. A D gene is named only where the DNA matches it firmly. Clone size is stated in some rows and not others, as once, few, many or a class when expanded.

.	TRBV19	.	TRBJ2-2	TGTGCCAGTAGTATAACCGGGGAGCTGTTTTTT	CASSITGELFF
once	TRBV4-1	.	TRBJ1-5	TGCGCCAGCAGCCAAGAGTCTGCAGGGCGAAGGGGGAGCAATCAGCCCCAGCATTTT	CASSQESAGRRGSNQPQHF
.	TRBV23-1	.	TRBJ2-7	TGCGCCAGCAGTCAATCCCGCTGCGGATCCTACGAGCAGTACTTC	CASSQSRCGSYEQYF
.	TRBV13	.	TRBJ2-7	TGTGCCAGCAGCTTTGGCTTTGCCTACGAGCAGTACTTC	CASSFGFAYEQYF
.	TRBV7-6	TRBD1	TRBJ2-7	TGTGCCAGCAGCACCGGGACAGGCCCCTACTACGAGCAGTACTTC	CASSTGTGPYYEQYF
.	TRBV7-6	TRBD1	TRBJ2-2	TGTGCCAGCAGCCCCAGACAGGGAACCGGGGAGCTGTTTTTT	CASSPRQGTGELFF
.	TRBV6-6	TRBD2	TRBJ2-7	TGTGCCAGCAGCCCTAGCGGGAACAACGAGCAGTACTTC	CASSPSGNNEQYF
.	TRBV4-3	.	TRBJ2-1	TGCGCCAGCAGCCAAGATCGAGTCGGGGGCTACAATGAGCAGTTCTTC	CASSQDRVGGYNEQFF
.	TRBV5-1	.	TRBJ2-6	TGCGCCAGCAGCTTGGAGACAGTGTTCCCCGGGGCCAACGTCCTGACTTTC	CASSLETVFPGANVLTF
.	TRBV5-2	.	TRBJ2-7	TGCGCCAGCAGCCCAGGGACAGGGGAAGGCTACGAGCAGTACTTC	CASSPGTGEGYEQYF
.	TRBV6-6	.	TRBJ1-1	TGTGCCAGCAGTTACTCAGCCAGGGGTCCTGAAGCTTTCTTT	CASSYSARGPEAFF
.	TRBV6-1	.	TRBJ1-1	TGTGCCAGCAGTGAAGCCCCCAGCGGGAACACTGAAGCTTTCTTT	CASSEAPSGNTEAFF
.	TRBV20-1	TRBD1	TRBJ2-7	TGCAGTGCTCTAAACAGGGGTGAGCAGTACTTC	CSALNRGEQYF
large	TRBV28	.	TRBJ2-7	TGTGCCAGCAGCCCCAGGGGCCCTTACGAGCAGTACTTC	CASSPRGPYEQYF
few	TRBV9	.	TRBJ1-2	TGTGCCAGCAGCCCTGGCGGAGCCCTTACCTTC	CASSPGGALTF
.	TRBV12-2	.	TRBJ2-5	TGTGCAAGTCGCTTAGGGGAGGAGACCCAGTACTTC	CASRLGEETQYF
.	TRBV21-1	.	TRBJ2-2	TGTGCCAGCAGCAAAGGGGCTTTGGGGCTTAGCGGAGAGGACACCGGGGAGCTGTTTTTT	CASSKGALGLSGEDTGELFF
.	TRBV27	TRBD1	TRBJ1-5	TGTGCCAGCAGTCCCCTACCCGGACAGGCATCCAATCAGCCCCAGCATTTT	CASSPLPGQASNQPQHF
.	TRBV4-1	TRBD2	TRBJ2-7	TGCGCCAGCAGCCAAGTCGAGCGGGGGCTGGGGGACGAGCAGTACTTC	CASSQVERGLGDEQYF
medium-sized	TRBV27	.	TRBJ2-1	TGTGCCAGCAGTTTTAGTCGAGGACCCGCTACCCCCGATGAGCAGTTCTTC	CASSFSRGPATPDEQFF
.	TRBV11-2	.	TRBJ2-1	TGTGCCAGCAGCGCCTTAAAGGGGAAAGCAAATGAGCAGTTCTTC	CASSALKGKANEQFF
few	TRBV6-5	.	TRBJ1-2	TGTGCCAGCAGCCCTAATAGAGGGGGCTATGGCTACACCTTC	CASSPNRGGYGYTF
.	TRBV2	TRBD1	TRBJ1-2	TGTGCCAGCAGAGACAGGGTCCGACGGGGCTACACCTTC	CASRDRVRRGYTF
.	TRBV28	.	TRBJ2-1	TGTGCCAGCAGTAACCGAGCCTACAATGAGCAGTTCTTC	CASSNRAYNEQFF
.	TRBV7-3	.	TRBJ2-3	TGTGCCAGCAGCTTTTCAGGGACTAGCACAGATACGCAGTATTTT	CASSFSGTSTDTQYF
.	TRBV7-9	.	TRBJ1-2	TGTGCCAGCAGCCCCGACGTGGGCTACACCTTC	CASSPDVGYTF
.	TRBV9	.	TRBJ2-2	TGTGCCAGCAGCGTCTGGCCGAACACCGGGGAGCTGTTTTTT	CASSVWPNTGELFF
.	TRBV2	TRBD1	TRBJ2-7	TGTGCCAGCAGTTTCGGGACAGGGGGCTACGAGCAGTACTTC	CASSFGTGGYEQYF
once	TRBV5-3	TRBD2	TRBJ2-1	TGTGCCAGAAGCTTCCGGGAGGGCTGGAATGAGCAGTTCTTC	CARSFREGWNEQFF
.	TRBV19	.	TRBJ1-1	TGTGCCAGTATGTGGGGGACCAACACTGAAACTTTCTTT	CASMWGTNTETFF
.	TRBV15	TRBD1	TRBJ1-4	TGTGCCACCAGCAGAGATCAGACAGGGGGGAATGAAAAACTGTTTTTT	CATSRDQTGGNEKLFF
.	TRBV7-9	TRBD2	TRBJ2-1	TGTGCCAGCAGCCCGACTAGCGGAACTTACAATGAGCAGTTCTTC	CASSPTSGTYNEQFF